A selection of T cell receptor beta chains follows, all from one sample in a study of blood T cell repertoires in COVID-19. TCRdb's copy holds only in-frame clones and misses some; the assay was immunoSEQ multiplex PCR. In the table there are about 150,000 clones, 84% of which are singletons. Source material: peripheral blood. The receptor set was obtained from a woman in her forties or fifties with acute or convalescent COVID-19. The CDR3 runs from the conserved cysteine through the conserved F or W.

>TRBV7-8|TRBJ2-7
CASSRTSGLAYEQYF
>TRBV3-1/TRBV3-2|TRBJ2-3
CASSQELAGGETQYF
>TRBV7-8|TRBJ2-7
CASSLGQESYEQYF
>TRBV19|TRBJ1-5
CASSMSGGASLAQPQHF
>TRBV30|TRBJ2-7
CAWTGTGAGEYF
>TRBV2|TRBJ2-5
CATRPGLAEAREAQYF
>TRBV3-1/TRBV3-2|TRBJ1-1
CASSQGWGRGTEAFF
>TRBV5-1|TRBJ2-1
CASSLGGTPYNEQFF
>TRBV6-2/TRBV6-3|TRBJ1-2
CASSYSTGRGYGYTF
>TRBV2|TRBJ2-2
CASRERSRELFF
>TRBV5-1|TRBJ2-1
CASSLRGVGSIRNEQFF
>TRBV2|TRBJ1-1
CASVLGQTMNTEAFF
>TRBV19|TRBJ1-1
CASSIAGQGGAMNTEAFF
>TRBV3-1/TRBV3-2|TRBJ2-5
CASRPGMETQYF
>TRBV6-5|TRBJ2-3
CASRGADTQYF
>TRBV7-2|TRBJ2-7
CASEATYHSYEQYF
>TRBV7-3|TRBJ2-5
CASSLSGSPGQETQYF
>TRBV28|TRBJ1-6
CASSSYRRSRTSPLHF
>TRBV3-1/TRBV3-2|TRBJ2-7
CASSQWTSGVNEQYF
>TRBV6-5|TRBJ1-5
CASIGVYSNQPQHF
>TRBV9|TRBJ2-1
CASSVKAGGTYNEQFF
>TRBV20-1|TRBJ2-1
CSAARNNEQFF
>TRBV4-2|TRBJ2-7
CASSPSVGGNSYEQYF
>TRBV2|TRBJ2-7
CASSVDRGRAEQYF
>TRBV19|TRBJ1-5
CASQGVRNQPQHF
>TRBV5-1|TRBJ2-3
CASSLGTSGGASDTQYF
>TRBV10-3|TRBJ2-1
CAIGPLLLSSYNEQFF
>TRBV24-1|TRBJ1-2
CATSEEFGPYTF
>TRBV6-2/TRBV6-3|TRBJ1-2
CASSYSTRRHYGYTF
>TRBV4-2|TRBJ1-1
CASSQVYGGRRATEAFF
>TRBV7-2|TRBJ2-5
CASSSRTSTKETQYF
>TRBV18|TRBJ2-4
CASSPGAAKNIQYF
>TRBV11-2|TRBJ1-2
CASSLGSGGYSSYTF
>TRBV15|TRBJ1-4
CATSFSGRNEKLFF
>TRBV7-8|TRBJ1-1
CASSLASGGEAFF
>TRBV7-2|TRBJ1-2
CASSLEAGFHTF
>TRBV7-2|TRBJ1-2
CASSFSNYYGYTF
>TRBV3-1/TRBV3-2|TRBJ1-3
CASSPQTGSGNTIYF
>TRBV5-1|TRBJ2-7
CASSGQGASYEQYF
>TRBV19|TRBJ2-7
CASSMSSGEIYEQYF
>TRBV5-1|TRBJ1-4
CASSRTGRNDEKLFF
>TRBV6-5|TRBJ1-1
CASNGQGGTEAFF
>TRBV4-2|TRBJ2-7
CARIGLRVYEQYF
>TRBV6-5|TRBJ2-7
CASSFNSGTSSEQYF
>TRBV5-1|TRBJ1-1
CASSLGQMNTEAFF
>TRBV2|TRBJ2-1
CASMGLAGGGGEQFF
>TRBV28|TRBJ1-2
CASLGAANYGYTF
>TRBV14|TRBJ2-2
CASSQVGAGIGELFF
>TRBV7-2|TRBJ1-5
CASSLETGLNQPQHF
>TRBV7-2|TRBJ2-3
CASSFLGRGLSTDTQYF
>TRBV6-2/TRBV6-3|TRBJ1-5
CASSYSEGPQHF
>TRBV23-1|TRBJ1-6
CASSQAYRGTWGSPLHF
>TRBV29-1|TRBJ1-1
CSVSWGGGDTEAFF
>TRBV5-1|TRBJ2-4
CASSLDTGLAKNIQYF
>TRBV18|TRBJ1-1
CASSPPMGRQPNTEAFF
>TRBV5-4|TRBJ2-2
CASSFSGRSAGELFF
>TRBV25-1|TRBJ1-3
CASSETGLANTIYF
>TRBV6-5|TRBJ1-2
CASRPVNYGYTF
>TRBV19|TRBJ1-1
CASSVQRNTEAFF
>TRBV3-1/TRBV3-2|TRBJ1-3
CASGPGQGANTIYF